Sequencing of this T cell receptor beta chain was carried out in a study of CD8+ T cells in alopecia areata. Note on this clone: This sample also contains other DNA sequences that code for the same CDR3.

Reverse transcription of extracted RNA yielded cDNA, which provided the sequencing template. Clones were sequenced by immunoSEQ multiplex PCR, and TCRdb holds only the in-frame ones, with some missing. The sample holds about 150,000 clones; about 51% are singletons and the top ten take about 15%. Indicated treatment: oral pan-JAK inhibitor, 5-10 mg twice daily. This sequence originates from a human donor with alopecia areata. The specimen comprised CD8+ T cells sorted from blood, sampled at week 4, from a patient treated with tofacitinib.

CDR3 residues: CSVQGDEQFF. CDR3 nucleotide sequence: TGCAGCGTTCAAGGCGATGAGCAGTTCTTC. V and J are TRBV29-1 and TRBJ2-1; D is uncertain. V dropped 5 bases and J dropped 8 bases, with 7 bases sitting between them. The V gene's germline CDR1 is SQVTM and CDR2 ANQGSEA. The CDR3 contains 10 residues.